The clone carrying this TCR beta chain was observed a handful of times. This sample was included in a study of naive and memory T cell subsets. Germline lookup yields CDR1 SGHTA and CDR2 FQGNSA. Trimming took 0 bases from V and 1 from J, leaving 9 bases between them. The CDR3 is 15 residues long. Two oligonucleotides, mixed equimolar, formed the beta constant-region primer covering TRBC1 and TRBC2. Nested alpha and beta constant-region primers with the SP2 primer drove four PCR rounds on ligated cDNA. MiXCR was run by TCRdb on the UMI-ligation and nested PCR reads, yielding one entry per CDR3 protein. The data show just over 80,000 distinct CDR3 sequences, roughly 9.2% seen once.

V is TRBV7-2 and J is TRBJ2-5; D gene ambiguous. Input material: naive CD8+ T cells from blood. The TCR comes from a human donor in good health. The CDR3 bases are TGTGCCAGCAGCTTAGCCACAGCGCCCCAAGAGACCCAGTACTTC. Protein product: CASSLATAPQETQYF.